This T cell receptor beta chain was profiled in a study of Graves' ophthalmopathy and Graves' hyperthyroidism. The study, taken as a whole, reports: Among expanded thyroid clonotypes above 0.001 frequency, most also occurred in blood.

This clonotype has a handful of counts. Its antigen is currently unknown. Beta-chain TCR CDR3 regions were amplified from RNA transcripts. The workflow started with a first-round RT-PCR run with HTBI primers and then moved on to a second-round multiplex PCR. TCRdb processed the multiplex PCR reads anew with MiXCR; each CDR3 protein has one entry. The data hold about 740,000 distinct CDR3 sequences, with 40% observed a single time. The CDR3 is made up of 14 amino acids. Germline V CDR1 and CDR2: MGHDK, SYGVNS. V dropped 5 bases and J dropped 10; count of bases not matched to a gene: 10. The specimen sequenced was peripheral blood. The chain couples TRBV25-1 to TRBJ1-4; 7 bases map to TRBD1. This sequence was found in an adult man with Graves' ophthalmopathy. As DNA, the CDR3 is TGTGCCAGCAGTACCGGGACAGCCTATGGAAAACTGTTTTTT. Its protein product is CASSTGTAYGKLFF.